Listed below are T cell receptor beta chains from one sample, sequenced in a study of blood T cell repertoires in COVID-19. Sequenced by immunoSEQ multiplex PCR; TCRdb stores in-frame clones only, minus some. Of 170,000 or so clones listed, roughly 80% are singletons. The sequencing sample was made of peripheral blood. These receptors came from a man younger than 35 with active or convalescent COVID-19. CDR3s include the opening cysteine and the closing phenylalanine or tryptophan. Each record gives: D gene, V gene, clone size, J gene, CDR3 protein, CDR3 DNA. D genes are given only for firm matches. Some rows have no size entry. The others give once, few or many, or a class for an expanded clone.

>-|TRBV7-9|-|TRBJ1-4
CASSLGGQSNEKLFF
TGTGCCAGCAGCTTAGGAGGGCAATCTAATGAAAAACTGTTTTTT
>-|TRBV5-6|few|TRBJ2-7
CASRHRDQAWYEQYF
TGTGCCAGCAGACACAGGGACCAAGCTTGGTACGAGCAGTACTTC
>TRBD1|TRBV6-5|-|TRBJ1-6
CASSRQGANNSPLHF
TGTGCCAGCAGTCGACAGGGGGCTAATAATTCACCCCTCCACTTT
>-|TRBV7-9|-|TRBJ2-1
CASSPQSGYNEQFF
TGTGCCAGCAGCCCCCAGAGCGGTTACAATGAGCAGTTCTTC
>-|TRBV5-4|-|TRBJ1-2
CASSSKGINGYTF
TGTGCCAGCAGCTCTAAGGGGATAAATGGCTACACCTTC
>-|TRBV28|-|TRBJ2-2
CATNNYPNTGELFF
TGTGCCACAAACAACTACCCAAACACCGGGGAGCTGTTTTTT
>TRBD1|TRBV2|-|TRBJ2-5
CASSQRGRGETQYF
TGTGCCAGCAGTCAAAGGGGGCGCGGTGAGACCCAGTACTTC
>-|TRBV6-5|-|TRBJ1-1
CASSTTGPNTEAFF
TGTGCCAGCAGCACTACAGGTCCGAACACTGAAGCTTTCTTT
>-|TRBV6-5|-|TRBJ1-1
CASRRDYGGTEAFF
TGTGCCAGCAGAAGGGACTACGGAGGGACTGAAGCTTTCTTT
>TRBD1|TRBV19|-|TRBJ1-3
CASTIARDSYSGNTIYF
TGTGCCAGTACCATCGCAAGGGACAGCTACTCTGGAAACACCATATATTTT
>TRBD1|TRBV30|once|TRBJ2-1
CAWSPLDREKFF
TGTGCCTGGAGTCCACTGGACAGGGAGAAGTTCTTC
>TRBD1|TRBV2|-|TRBJ1-5
CASRPGQAYNQPQHF
TGTGCCAGCAGGCCGGGACAGGCGTACAATCAGCCCCAGCATTTT
>-|TRBV6-5|once|TRBJ1-5
CASSIRGLSNQPQHF
TGTGCCAGCAGTATCAGGGGCCTCAGCAATCAGCCCCAGCATTTT
>TRBD1|TRBV19|-|TRBJ1-1
CASIPVDRSMNTEAFF
TGTGCCAGTATTCCAGTGGACAGGAGTATGAACACTGAAGCTTTCTTT
>TRBD1|TRBV5-1|-|TRBJ1-2
CASSPDRVQSIPYGYTF
TGCGCCAGCAGCCCGGACAGGGTCCAATCAATTCCTTATGGCTACACCTTC
>TRBD1|TRBV27|-|TRBJ1-5
CASRAGGHQPQHF
TGTGCCAGCAGGGCAGGGGGCCATCAGCCCCAGCATTTT
>-|TRBV12-3/TRBV12-4|-|TRBJ1-1
CASTTRSRAEAFF
TGTGCCAGCACCACCCGGTCGAGGGCGGAAGCTTTCTTT
>-|TRBV12-3/TRBV12-4|-|TRBJ1-2
CASSYRGDYGYTF
TGTGCCAGCAGCTACCGGGGAGACTATGGCTACACCTTC
>-|TRBV9|-|TRBJ1-1
CASSSKGRENTEAFF
TGTGCCAGCAGCTCCAAAGGGCGGGAGAACACTGAAGCTTTCTTT
>TRBD1|TRBV14|-|TRBJ2-3
CASSLTGGRTDTQYF
TGTGCCAGCAGCCTAACAGGGGGTCGCACAGATACGCAGTATTTT
>-|TRBV9|-|TRBJ1-1
CASSAPRGSMNTEAFF
TGTGCCAGCAGCGCACCCAGGGGCTCCATGAACACTGAAGCTTTCTTT
>TRBD2|TRBV5-1|-|TRBJ2-1
CASSLAGTRSNEQFF
TGCGCCAGCAGCTTGGCCGGGACTAGGAGCAATGAGCAGTTCTTC
>-|TRBV9|-|TRBJ2-5
CASSVIGRVGQGETQYF
TGTGCCAGCAGCGTGATTGGACGGGTGGGACAAGGAGAGACCCAGTACTTC
>-|TRBV5-1|-|TRBJ1-1
CASSLAGDRTNTEAFF
TGCGCCAGCAGCTTGGCAGGGGATAGAACAAACACTGAAGCTTTCTTT
>TRBD2|TRBV5-1|-|TRBJ2-1
CASSLGELAGAQEQFF
TGCGCCAGCAGCTTGGGGGAACTAGCGGGAGCTCAGGAGCAGTTCTTC
>TRBD1|TRBV19|few|TRBJ2-7
CASASGTGLHEQYF
TGTGCCAGTGCCTCCGGGACAGGGTTACACGAGCAGTACTTC
>TRBD2|TRBV4-2|-|TRBJ2-3
CASSQAASGSTDTQYF
TGTGCCAGCAGCCAAGCGGCTAGCGGGAGCACAGATACGCAGTATTTT
>-|TRBV7-9|-|TRBJ1-2
CASSLVGLHNYGYTF
TGTGCCAGCAGCTTAGTGGGACTGCATAACTATGGCTACACCTTC
>-|TRBV5-5|-|TRBJ2-5
CASSWGRAGETQYF
TGTGCCAGCAGCTGGGGCAGGGCAGGGGAGACCCAGTACTTC
>-|TRBV3-1/TRBV3-2|once|TRBJ1-1
CASSHAGHWNTEAFF
TGTGCCAGCAGCCACGCCGGACACTGGAACACTGAAGCTTTCTTT
>TRBD1|TRBV6-4|-|TRBJ1-2
CASSSDRGDYGYTF
TGTGCCAGCAGTTCGGACAGGGGAGACTATGGCTACACCTTC
>-|TRBV15|-|TRBJ1-3
CATSDPQDFSGNTIYF
TGTGCCACCAGCGACCCCCAGGACTTCTCTGGAAACACCATATATTTT
>-|TRBV27|-|TRBJ2-7
CASSSPLRTGPPVREQYF
TGTGCCAGCAGTTCACCGCTAAGAACAGGGCCTCCAGTACGGGAGCAGTACTTC
>-|TRBV4-1|-|TRBJ1-4
CASSQGWADNEKLFF
TGCGCCAGCAGCCAAGGCTGGGCAGATAATGAAAAACTGTTTTTT
>TRBD2|TRBV7-2|-|TRBJ2-3
CASSLSGGAVDTQYF
TGTGCCAGCAGCCTTAGCGGGGGGGCAGTAGATACGCAGTATTTT
>-|TRBV18|once|TRBJ2-7
CASSLLRPYEQYF
TGTGCCAGCTCACTACTCCGTCCCTACGAGCAGTACTTC
>TRBD1|TRBV28|-|TRBJ1-3
CASFSPGQTSSGNTIYF
TGTGCCAGCTTCTCCCCGGGACAGACCAGCTCTGGAAACACCATATATTTT
>-|TRBV9|-|TRBJ2-5
CASSAGYQETQYF
TGTGCCAGCAGCGCGGGGTACCAAGAGACCCAGTACTTC
>-|TRBV2|-|TRBJ1-1
CASSERRGLNTEAFF
TGTGCCAGCAGTGAACGGCGGGGGCTGAACACTGAAGCTTTCTTT
>TRBD2|TRBV7-2|-|TRBJ2-7
CASSTGTSGNEYEQYF
TGTGCCAGCAGCACCGGGACTAGCGGGAACGAATACGAGCAGTACTTC
>TRBD1|TRBV29-1|-|TRBJ2-5
CSVGRTGAAYQETQYF
TGCAGCGTTGGCCGGACAGGGGCTGCGTACCAAGAGACCCAGTACTTC
>-|TRBV20-1|-|TRBJ2-3
CSQRRTDTQYF
TGCAGTCAGCGGCGGACAGATACGCAGTATTTT
>TRBD2|TRBV7-9|few|TRBJ2-5
CASSWGGVQETQYF
TGTGCCAGCAGCTGGGGGGGTGTCCAAGAGACCCAGTACTTC
>TRBD2|TRBV19|-|TRBJ2-1
CASSTPGGGNYNEQFF
TGTGCCAGTAGTACCCCCGGGGGGGGGAACTACAATGAGCAGTTCTTC
>-|TRBV9|-|TRBJ2-6
CASSVATILTSSGANVLTF
TGTGCCAGCAGCGTAGCTACGATTTTGACAAGCTCTGGGGCCAACGTCCTGACTTTC
>-|TRBV5-4|-|TRBJ2-7
CASSLAPGRYEQYF
TGTGCCAGCAGCTTGGCCCCAGGGCGCTACGAGCAGTACTTC